This TCR beta chain was sequenced for a study of T cells in localized non-small cell lung cancer. Regarding the study as a whole: Maximal T cell clonality occurred in uninvolved adjacent lung, with tumor ranking below it. There were a median around 53 of the top 100 tumor clones appearing in adjacent lung. Longer overall survival associated with higher blood T cell density; shorter survival with higher adjacent-lung clonality.

This clone was found a few times. Its antigen remains unidentified. This CDR3 contains 16 residues. TCRdb's copy holds only in-frame clones and misses some; the assay was immunoSEQ multiplex PCR. Counted here are 2,000 to 2,500 clones, approximately 21% occurring once; the ten biggest clones make up approximately 12%. The rearrangement links TRBV7-5 to TRBJ2-6; TRBD1, the table's D call, lacks a check against the DNA. TRBV7-5 is a pseudogene segment. The sequencing used lung tumor tissue, collected before any cancer treatment. This TCR derives from a man aged 40 to 70 with stage I lung adenocarcinoma. CDR3 coding DNA: TGTGCCAGCAGCTTAGAGGGGTCCTCTGGGGCCAACGTCCTGACTTTC. It yields the protein CASSLEGSSGANVLTF.